This T cell receptor (beta chain) was captured by sequencing in a study of blood T cell repertoires in COVID-19. CDR1 and CDR2 from the germline V gene are SQVTM and ANQGSEA. Germline trimming cut 8 bases from V and 8 bases from J; bases unmatched to any gene: 9. The CDR3 runs 13 residues. Produced via immunoSEQ multiplex PCR; TCRdb's table is partial and in-frame only. The repertoire holds roughly 300,000 clones, with around 90% as singletons. Recruited during active infection, patients (from Seattle) were subsequently followed longitudinally. Material: peripheral blood. This sequence originates from a woman aged 25-40 years with COVID-19, enrolled during active disease. The chain combines TRBV29-1 with TRBJ2-1; 10 nucleotides align to TRBD1. In DNA, the CDR3 is TGCAGCCTGACTGGACAGGGGGGTGATGAGCAGTTCTTC. This encodes CSLTGQGGDEQFF.